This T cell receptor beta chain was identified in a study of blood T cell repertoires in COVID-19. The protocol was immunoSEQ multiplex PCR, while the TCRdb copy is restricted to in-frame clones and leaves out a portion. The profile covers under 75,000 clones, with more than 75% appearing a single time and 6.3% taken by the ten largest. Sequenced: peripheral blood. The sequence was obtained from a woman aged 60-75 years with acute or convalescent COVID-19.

CDR3 nucleotide sequence: TGTGCCACCAGCAGAGATAACAGCTACAACACTGAAGCTTTCTTT. Translated: CATSRDNSYNTEAFF. The chain employs TRBV15 and TRBJ1-1; D uncertain. In germline, CDR1 is LNHNV, CDR2 YYDKDF (reference sequence). V gave up 0 bases and J gave up 2 bases, with 10 bases separating them. The CDR3 runs to 15 residues.